A selection of T cell receptor beta chains follows, all from one sample in a study of blood T cell repertoires in COVID-19. Profiled with immunoSEQ multiplex PCR; TCRdb holds only in-frame clones, not every one. The sample includes about 110,000 clones, less than 85% of them seen just once. The specimen sequenced was peripheral blood. The receptor set was obtained from a woman aged 40 to 50 with acute or convalescent COVID-19. Each CDR3 is given with its conserved first and last residue. D genes are given only for firm matches. Clone size is shown for a subset of rows, as once, few, many or a class of expanded clone.

v_gene	abundance	j_gene	d_gene	CDR3aa	CDR3nt
TRBV4-1	-	TRBJ1-3	-	CASSQERSGNTIYF	TGCGCCAGCAGCCAAGAACGGTCTGGAAACACCATATATTTT
TRBV30	-	TRBJ1-4	-	CAWRGGGYEKLFF	TGTGCCTGGCGGGGAGGAGGGTATGAAAAACTGTTTTTT
TRBV5-1	-	TRBJ1-5	-	CASSFLGAGEPQHF	TGCGCCAGCAGCTTTTTGGGGGCCGGCGAGCCCCAGCATTTT
TRBV6-1	-	TRBJ2-7	TRBD1	CASSGPGQPYEQYF	TGTGCCAGCAGCGGCCCGGGACAGCCCTACGAGCAGTACTTC
TRBV30	-	TRBJ1-5	-	CAWEGNQPQHF	TGTGCATGGGAGGGGAATCAGCCCCAGCATTTT
TRBV18	once	TRBJ1-2	TRBD1	CASSPDRVEGYTF	TGTGCCAGCTCCCCTGACAGGGTCGAAGGCTACACCTTC
TRBV4-1	-	TRBJ2-3	-	CASSQDPLSTDTQYF	TGCGCCAGCAGCCAAGATCCTTTGAGCACAGATACGCAGTATTTT
TRBV29-1	few	TRBJ1-1	TRBD1	CSVQGARNTEAFF	TGCAGCGTGCAGGGGGCGAGGAACACTGAAGCTTTCTTT
TRBV28	-	TRBJ1-4	-	CASRTHSSNEKLFF	TGTGCCAGCCGAACTCATTCTTCTAATGAAAAACTGTTTTTT
TRBV12-3/TRBV12-4	-	TRBJ1-5	-	CASSPGPNGPQHF	TGTGCCAGCAGTCCAGGGCCCAACGGGCCCCAGCATTTT
TRBV5-1	-	TRBJ2-3	TRBD2	CASSLASGDTDTQYF	TGCGCCAGCAGCTTGGCTAGCGGGGACACAGATACGCAGTATTTT
TRBV28	-	TRBJ2-3	-	CASSFESDTQYF	TGTGCCAGCAGTTTTGAGTCAGATACGCAGTATTTT
TRBV3-1/TRBV3-2	-	TRBJ2-1	TRBD2	CASSQGGLAVLNEQFF	TGTGCCAGCAGCCAAGGAGGACTAGCGGTTCTTAATGAGCAGTTCTTC
TRBV9	few	TRBJ1-5	-	CASSVGPGGQPQHF	TGTGCCAGCAGCGTCGGTCCCGGCGGGCAGCCCCAGCATTTT
TRBV7-9	few	TRBJ2-7	-	CASSLTDTLGYEQYF	TGTGCCAGCAGCTTAACGGACACTCTGGGCTACGAGCAGTACTTC
TRBV28	-	TRBJ2-7	-	CASSYLGARYEQYF	TGTGCCAGCAGTTACTTGGGGGCGCGATACGAGCAGTACTTC